This TCR beta chain was identified in a study of cytomegalovirus exposure and HLA in healthy donors. The CDR3 totals 14 residues. Germline V gene data show CDR1 as SSHAT and CDR2 as FNYEAQ (reference sequence). The PCR ran on 60 Vbeta and 13 Jbeta primers. The protocol was immunoSEQ multiplex PCR, while the TCRdb copy is restricted to in-frame clones and leaves out a portion. The data show about 170,000 clones, nearly 80% seen once. Worth noting for this clone: The junction and the germline gene differ at one end; a read error may be behind it.

V usage is TRBV7-7 and J usage is TRBJ2-3; weak D call: TRBD1 (5 bases). Sequencing was carried out using PBMCs. This receptor was obtained from a man aged 35 to 55 in good health and CMV-seropositive. The CDR3 region is CASSLGHTPDTQYF. CDR3 coding DNA: TGTGCTAGCAGCCTCGGACATACGCCAGATACGCAGTATTTT.